The clone carrying this T cell receptor (beta chain) was seen a single time. V shed 0 bases, J shed 0 bases, and the junction held 4 bases outside the gene matches. This CDR3 comprises 16 residues. The germline CDR1 and CDR2 sequences are KGHSH and LQKENI. The repertoire was sequenced with immunoSEQ multiplex PCR; TCRdb's copy has only in-frame clones and lacks some. This table holds 300,000 to 500,000 clones, 88% found once. This specimen comes from a study of blood T cell repertoires in COVID-19. This receptor was identified in a woman in her thirties or forties with acute COVID-19. Material for sequencing was PBMCs or T cells enriched from blood (not recorded which). The chain employs TRBV18 and TRBJ1-2; 7 positions match TRBD1. The CDR3 region has the DNA TGTGCCAGCTCACCACCTCAGGGGGTACCTAACTATGGCTACACCTTC. This encodes CASSPPQGVPNYGYTF.